The sequence of this T cell receptor beta chain was determined in a study of shared clonotypes between healthy human individuals. Looking at the study overall: Plates per donor: three CD4 naive, three CD4 memory, two CD8 naive, one CD8 memory. Study-wide results and caveats: All-four-donor shared clonotypes had higher generation probabilities than non-shared clonotypes did.

The CDR3 covers 14 residues. CDR1 and CDR2 (germline): SQVTM, ANQGSEA. This table comes from immunoSEQ multiplex PCR, and its TCRdb copy is limited to in-frame clones, with some not included. The data contain some 2,000,000 clones, about 94% of them singletons. Comment on this clone: Antigen: not known. Germline and junction disagree at one end, which may indicate a read error.

Naive CD8 isolation took CD45RO-negative cells positively selected for CCR7 and excluded terminally differentiated effector memory CD45RA+ cells. Sequenced material: naive CD8+ T cells sorted from blood. This chain joins TRBV29-1 and TRBJ2-7, with 7 bases aligning to TRBD1. The TCR was taken from a man aged 18 to 29 in good health. The CDR3: CSVEDPGQHYAQYF. CDR3 coding DNA: TGCAGCGTTGAAGATCCGGGACAGCACTACGCGCAGTACTTC.